A selection of T cell receptor beta chains follows, all from one sample in a study of T cell responses to AZD1222 COVID-19 vaccine. The method was immunoSEQ multiplex PCR; TCRdb's version includes in-frame clones alone and lacks a portion of them. This sample has over 110,000 clones, with more than 90% found just once. The sequenced sample was peripheral blood, obtained on day 0 of AZD1222 vaccination. Receptors originate from an adult in good health. The CDR3 runs from the conserved cysteine through the conserved F or W. The order of the fields is clone size, V gene, J gene, D gene, CDR3 length, CDR3 DNA, CDR3 protein. A D gene is named only where the DNA matches it firmly. Clone size is given for some rows only: seen once, a few or many times, or a class if the clone is expanded.

>.|TRBV6-1|TRBJ1-1|.|14
TGTGCCAGCAGTGACGGGTTTACCGACACTGAAGCTTTCTTT
CASSDGFTDTEAFF
>.|TRBV5-1|TRBJ2-7|.|14
TGCGCCAGCAGCTTGGGGGGAGTCAGCTACGAGCAGTACTTC
CASSLGGVSYEQYF
>few|TRBV9|TRBJ2-7|.|17
TGTGCCAGCAGCGTTCCCCTAGTCCCCGGTAGCGGTTACGAGCAGTACTTC
CASSVPLVPGSGYEQYF
>.|TRBV11-2|TRBJ2-7|.|14
TGTGCCAGCAGCCCGCGGGACTTCAATCCCGAGCAGTACTTC
CASSPRDFNPEQYF
>.|TRBV11-2|TRBJ2-2|.|18
TGTGCCAGCAGTTCTAGGGGGGCCAGGGTACGGAACACCGGGGAGCTGTTTTTT
CASSSRGARVRNTGELFF
>.|TRBV4-1|TRBJ2-2|.|14
TGCGCCAGCAGCCAAGAATCCAGTTCCGGGGAGCTGTTTTTT
CASSQESSSGELFF
>once|TRBV7-7|TRBJ1-6|.|13
TGTGCCAGCAGCTTGACACGAAATTCACCCCTCCACTTT
CASSLTRNSPLHF
>.|TRBV2|TRBJ2-1|.|15
TGTGCCAGCAGTGAAGCGGTTAGGCGGCTGAATGAGCAGTTCTTC
CASSEAVRRLNEQFF
>.|TRBV3-1/TRBV3-2|TRBJ1-2|TRBD1|15
TGTGCCAGCAGCCTGGGGACAGGGGCTAACTATGGCTACACCTTC
CASSLGTGANYGYTF
>.|TRBV2|TRBJ1-2|.|12
TGTGCCAGCAATACGGTGTCTAATGGCTACACCTTC
CASNTVSNGYTF
>.|TRBV11-1|TRBJ1-1|.|12
TGTGCCAGCAGCTCCAGGGGAGGGGAAGCTTTCTTT
CASSSRGGEAFF
>.|TRBV2|TRBJ2-7|.|14
TGTGCCATCCCGAGAAACAGAGACGAATACGAGCAGTACTTC
CAIPRNRDEYEQYF
>.|TRBV10-3|TRBJ1-2|TRBD1|12
TGTGCCATCAATGACAGGGGGGACGGCTACACCTTC
CAINDRGDGYTF
>.|TRBV5-6|TRBJ2-2|.|12
TGTGCCAGCAGCTTCGATACTGGGGAGCTGTTTTTT
CASSFDTGELFF
>.|TRBV6-1|TRBJ2-7|.|13
TGTGCCAGCAGTGAAGTTTTAGGGGGCGAGCAGTACTTC
CASSEVLGGEQYF
>once|TRBV30|TRBJ1-2|.|13
TGTGCCTGGAGTGGGCAAGGGATTTTTGGCTACACCTTC
CAWSGQGIFGYTF
>.|TRBV5-1|TRBJ2-1|TRBD2|16
TGCGCCAGCAGCACGGGTACTAGCGCCTCCTACAATGAGCAGTTCTTC
CASSTGTSASYNEQFF
>.|TRBV21-1|TRBJ2-6|.|19
TGTGCCAGCAGCAAATTTCTAGAAGTCCCCTTTGCTGGGGCCAACGTCCTGACTTTC
CASSKFLEVPFAGANVLTF
>.|TRBV7-9|TRBJ2-1|TRBD1|12
TGTGCCAGCACCCTTTTGGACAGGAAGCAGTTCTTC
CASTLLDRKQFF
>.|TRBV7-9|TRBJ2-1|.|13
TGTGCCAGCAGCCCCGACGGTTACAATGAGCAGTTCTTC
CASSPDGYNEQFF
>.|TRBV6-6|TRBJ1-4|.|11
TGTGTGGTCGCAACTAATGAAAAACTGTTTTTT
CVVATNEKLFF
>.|TRBV5-4|TRBJ2-6|.|15
TGTGCCAGCAGCTTCGGGGGCACTGGGGCCAACGTCCTGACTTTC
CASSFGGTGANVLTF
>.|TRBV2|TRBJ2-3|.|14
TGTGCCAGCAGTGAGGAAAGGAGTCCAGATACGCAGTATTTT
CASSEERSPDTQYF
>.|TRBV19|TRBJ2-4|.|15
TGTGCCAGTAGTATCGGGGGACAAGAAGAGGACATTCAGTACTTC
CASSIGGQEEDIQYF
>.|TRBV6-6|TRBJ2-7|.|15
TGTGCCAGCAGGGAGGCGGGCAGGGGTACCTACGAGCAGTACTTC
CASREAGRGTYEQYF
>.|TRBV12-2|TRBJ2-5|.|14
TGTGCAAGTCGCTTAGTACGGGTGTCGGAGACCCAGTACTTC
CASRLVRVSETQYF
>few|TRBV5-1|TRBJ1-2|TRBD1|14
TGCGCCAGCAGCTTGGGGACAGGTATCTATGGCTACACCTTC
CASSLGTGIYGYTF
>.|TRBV30|TRBJ1-4|.|17
TGTGCCTGGAGTGTGGTGCGGACCCCTTCAACTAATGAAAAACTGTTTTTT
CAWSVVRTPSTNEKLFF
>.|TRBV30|TRBJ1-2|.|14
TGTGCCTGGAGTAATGTACAGGGAGGCTATGGCTACACCTTC
CAWSNVQGGYGYTF
>.|TRBV27|TRBJ2-2|TRBD2|16
TGTGCCAGCAGTTTTTGGCTAGCGGGAGACACCGGGGAGCTGTTTTTT
CASSFWLAGDTGELFF
>.|TRBV6-4|TRBJ2-3|.|15
TGTGCCAGCAGTGACTCGGGAAGGGCGTCAGATACGCAGTATTTT
CASSDSGRASDTQYF
>.|TRBV5-1|TRBJ1-1|TRBD1|14
TGCGCCAGCAGTGAACAGGGGTCCAACACTGAAGCTTTCTTT
CASSEQGSNTEAFF
>.|TRBV18|TRBJ2-5|.|15
TGTGCCAGCTCGCGATCCGACGGAGGTCAAGAGACCCAGTACTTC
CASSRSDGGQETQYF
>.|TRBV4-1|TRBJ1-1|.|16
TGCGCCAGCAGCCAAGTGTCGGGGACGGGTAACACTGAAGCTTTCTTT
CASSQVSGTGNTEAFF
>.|TRBV5-1|TRBJ1-2|.|16
TGCGCCAGCAGCTTGGATCCCAGGACCGGTAGCTATGGCTACACCTTC
CASSLDPRTGSYGYTF
>.|TRBV2|TRBJ2-5|TRBD2|15
TGTGCCAGCACCCAAGGAAACCTAGCGGGAGAGACCCAGTACTTC
CASTQGNLAGETQYF
>.|TRBV6-6|TRBJ2-2|.|14
TGTGCCAGCAGGGCTGGGGGGAACACCGGGGAGCTGTTTTTT
CASRAGGNTGELFF
>many|TRBV5-4|TRBJ2-2|.|16
TGTGCCAGCAGGGCTGGACAAGGGCGAAACACCGGGGAGCTGTTTTTT
CASRAGQGRNTGELFF
>.|TRBV9|TRBJ2-7|.|12
TGTGCCAGCAGCCCGGACGGCTACGAGCAGTACTTC
CASSPDGYEQYF
>.|TRBV9|TRBJ2-7|TRBD1|15
TGTGCCAGCAGCCCGCGGTGGGACAGCAACAACGAGCAGTACTTC
CASSPRWDSNNEQYF
>few|TRBV28|TRBJ2-7|.|15
TGTGCCAGCACCACCCGGTCCGGTTACCCCTACGAGCAGTACTTC
CASTTRSGYPYEQYF
>.|TRBV10-3|TRBJ2-2|.|12
TGTGCCATCAGACCAGGGGATGGGGAGCTGTTTTTT
CAIRPGDGELFF
>once|TRBV6-5|TRBJ2-3|.|14
TGTGCCAGCAGATTCGGACGGCTGGTGGATACGCAGTATTTT
CASRFGRLVDTQYF
>.|TRBV27|TRBJ2-5|.|12
TGTGCCAGCAGTTCCCGACATCTGGCCCAGTACTTC
CASSSRHLAQYF
>.|TRBV28|TRBJ2-7|.|13
TGTGCCAGCAGCCTCGGGACACCCACCGGGGAGTACTTC
CASSLGTPTGEYF
>.|TRBV5-1|TRBJ2-3|TRBD2|16
TGCGCCAGCAGCTTAGGGACTAGCGAGTTTACAGATACGCAGTATTTT
CASSLGTSEFTDTQYF
>few|TRBV2|TRBJ2-3|.|14
TGTGCCAGCAGCCGGGGGAGAGGCGGAGATACGCAGTATTTT
CASSRGRGGDTQYF
>.|TRBV5-1|TRBJ2-1|TRBD2|16
TGCGCCAGCAGCTTGAATGGGGGACTATCCTACAATGAGCAGTTCTTC
CASSLNGGLSYNEQFF
>.|TRBV19|TRBJ1-5|.|16
TGTGCCAGTAGTCCTCTTTACAGCACAGACAATCAGCCCCAGCATTTT
CASSPLYSTDNQPQHF
>.|TRBV21-1|TRBJ2-1|.|15
TGTGCCAGCAGCAAAGGTTCACCTCCATACAATGAGCAGTTCTTC
CASSKGSPPYNEQFF
>.|TRBV6-5|TRBJ1-1|.|14
TGTGCCAGCAGCCGAGGCTGGGGTGCGTCTGAAGCTTTCTTT
CASSRGWGASEAFF
>.|TRBV12-5|TRBJ1-4|.|15
TGTGCTAGTGGTTTGGTGGGACGGATTAATGAAAAACTGTTTTTT
CASGLVGRINEKLFF
>.|TRBV5-4|TRBJ1-1|.|16
TGTGCCAGCAGCCCCAAGGGGAGGCACCAGAACACTGAAGCTTTCTTT
CASSPKGRHQNTEAFF
>.|TRBV9|TRBJ2-1|.|14
TGTGCCAGCAGCGTAGGGTCCTCCTACAATGAGCAGTTCTTC
CASSVGSSYNEQFF
>.|TRBV13|TRBJ2-3|TRBD2|16
TGTGCCAGCAGCTTAGTGAGCGGGGCCACCACAGATACGCAGTATTTT
CASSLVSGATTDTQYF